This TCR beta chain comes out of a study of T cell repertoires in cytomegalovirus infection. For the study at large: Selected CMV epitopes included recently identified HLA-C-restricted ones as well as well-studied HLA-B-restricted ones. A matching HLA type, together with CMV infection, was signaled by public TCR beta signatures.

Only a few counts were recorded for this clonotype. Its target is unknown. MiXCR was run by TCRdb on the reads, yielding one entry per CDR3 protein. The repertoire consists of hundreds of thousands of distinct CDR3 sequences, with roughly a third occurring once and the leading ten covering 15% to 20%. Study-wide findings and caveats: Dominating the ex vivo response were TCR beta clonotypes that were CMV-specific and HLA-C-restricted.

Germline CDR1 and CDR2: MRHNA and SNTAGT. The CDR3 contains 16 residues. J gave up 0 bases and V 2 bases, and 0 bases lay outside the gene matches. The sequence came from a human donor in good health (CMV status not recorded). Some clones in this sample may be carry-over from other donors' samples. The specimen comprised cultured PBMCs, sampled from culture after CMV antigen stimulation. The chain couples TRBV6-4 to TRBJ2-3, with 12 bases identical to TRBD2. CDR3 sequence (DNA): TGTGCCAGCAGTGACGGGACTAGCGGGAGCACAGATACGCAGTATTTT. As protein: CASSDGTSGSTDTQYF.